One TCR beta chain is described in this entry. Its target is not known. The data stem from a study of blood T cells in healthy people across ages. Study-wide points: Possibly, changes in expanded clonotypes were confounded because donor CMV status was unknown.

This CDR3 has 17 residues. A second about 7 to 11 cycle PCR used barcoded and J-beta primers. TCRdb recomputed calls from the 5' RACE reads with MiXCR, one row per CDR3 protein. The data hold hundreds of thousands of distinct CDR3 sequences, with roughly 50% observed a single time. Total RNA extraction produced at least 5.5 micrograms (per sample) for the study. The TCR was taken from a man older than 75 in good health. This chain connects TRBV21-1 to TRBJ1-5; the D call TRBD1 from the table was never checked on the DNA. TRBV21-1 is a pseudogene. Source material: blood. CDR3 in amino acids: CASSKAGGMRVNQPQHF. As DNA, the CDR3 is TGTGCCAGCAGCAAAGCCGGGGGGATGAGGGTGAATCAGCCCCAGCATTTT.